The text below deals with one T cell receptor beta chain. As yet, its antigen is unknown. This specimen belongs to a study of identical twins. Study outcomes and limitations: Invariant populations such as MAIT and iNKT cells could partly muddle zero-insertion analyses. Models came in too low on out-of-frame TCR alpha sharing in monozygotic twins.

TCRdb fed the 5' RACE reads into MiXCR, producing one record per CDR3 protein. Of more than 250,000 distinct CDR3 sequences listed, under 9% are singletons. J gave up 9 bases and V 5 bases, and 10 bases lay outside the gene matches. The V gene's germline CDR1 is SGHNT and CDR2 YENEEA. The CDR3 length is 16 residues. Another study also made use of these data, one on yellow fever vaccine responses in identical twins.

The TCR was taken from a woman aged 18-29 years in good health. The rearrangement joins TRBV11-3 to TRBJ2-2; 12 nucleotides line up with TRBD2. Material for sequencing was memory (CD45RO+) T cells sorted from blood. CDR3 sequence: CASSLAGGPNRWELFF. CDR3 DNA sequence: TGTGCCAGCAGCCTAGCGGGGGGGCCGAACAGGTGGGAGCTGTTTTTT.